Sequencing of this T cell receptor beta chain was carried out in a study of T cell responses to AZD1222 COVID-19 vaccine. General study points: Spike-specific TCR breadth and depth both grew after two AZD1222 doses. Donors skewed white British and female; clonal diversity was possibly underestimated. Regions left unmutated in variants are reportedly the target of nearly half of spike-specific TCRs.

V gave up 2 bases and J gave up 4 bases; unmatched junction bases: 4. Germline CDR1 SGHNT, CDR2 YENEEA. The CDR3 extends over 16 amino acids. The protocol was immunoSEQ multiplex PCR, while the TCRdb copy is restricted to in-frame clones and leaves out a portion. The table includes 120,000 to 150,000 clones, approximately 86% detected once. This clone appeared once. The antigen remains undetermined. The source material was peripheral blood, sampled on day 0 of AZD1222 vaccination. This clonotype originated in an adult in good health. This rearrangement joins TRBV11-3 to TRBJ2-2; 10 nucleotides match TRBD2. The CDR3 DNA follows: TGTGCCAGCAGCTTACTAGCGGGAGCGATCACCGGGGAGCTGTTTTTT. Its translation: CASSLLAGAITGELFF.